The 21 T cell receptor beta chains below were found in one sample sequenced in a study of identifying expanded T cells in peripheral blood. Clones were sequenced by immunoSEQ multiplex PCR, and TCRdb holds only the in-frame ones, with some missing. Of about 130,000 clones listed, about 88% are singletons. Input material: blood. Source of these receptors: a person between 18 and 75 years old in good health.

The chain couples TRBV19 to TRBJ1-4; 7 bases line up with TRBD1. Trimming took 8 bases from V and 8 from J; bases not matched to a gene: 14. Looked up from germline, CDR1 is LNHDA and CDR2 is SQIVND (reference sequence). The CDR3 sequence is 15 residues long. The CDR3 nucleotides read TGTGCCAGTTGTAAACTCGGGACAGCGGAGGAAAAACTGTTTTTT. Translation gives CASCKLGTAEEKLFF.

The chain links TRBV28 to TRBJ2-3; D remains ambiguous. The V end lost 2 bases, the J end lost 5 bases, and 8 bases lay between the germline ends. The CDR3 totals 13 residues. Germline V gene data show CDR1 as MDHEN and CDR2 as SYDVKM. CDR3 residues: CASSLIRKDTQYF. The CDR3 region has the DNA TGTGCCAGCAGTTTAATTAGGAAAGATACGCAGTATTTT.

The chain joins TRBV6-4 to TRBJ2-2; possible D gene TRBD1, 6 bases. V lost 3 bases, J lost 4 bases, and 9 bases lay in between. There are 14 residues in the CDR3. Germline V CDR1 and CDR2: MRHNA, SNTAGT. Here the CDR3 reads CASSEQGVTGELFF. The CDR3 DNA reads TGTGCCAGCAGTGAACAGGGAGTCACCGGGGAGCTGTTTTTT.

The V and J genes are TRBV18 and TRBJ2-1; tentative D call: TRBD2 (5 bases). Germline CDR1 KGHSH, CDR2 LQKENI. V was clipped by 5 bases and J by 9 bases, with 17 bases between them. There are 14 residues in the CDR3. The CDR3 coding sequence is TGTGCCAGCTCATCAGGTGCGGCTAGCCCTGAGCAGTTCTTC. This codes for CASSSGAASPEQFF.

J is TRBJ1-1 and V is TRBV6-5; no clear D gene. The germline CDR1 and CDR2 sequences are MNHEY and SVGAGI. Deletions cut 7 bases from V and 4 bases from J, with 19 bases between. The CDR3 spans 15 residues. Here the CDR3 DNA reads TGTGCCAGCACTAGCCCTAACCGGGGAGGCACTGAAGCTTTCTTT. This sequence encodes CASTSPNRGGTEAFF.

The chain joins TRBV29-1 to TRBJ2-3; D is undetermined. V was clipped by 2 bases and J by 0 bases, with 9 bases between them. CDR1 SQVTM and CDR2 ANQGSEA come from the germline V gene. The CDR3 totals 14 residues. The CDR3 here is CSVEPSDSTDTQYF. For the CDR3, the DNA is TGCAGCGTTGAACCGTCGGACAGCACAGATACGCAGTATTTT.

The chain uses TRBV7-2 and TRBJ2-3, with D tentatively TRBD2 (6 bases). There are 15 residues in the CDR3. Germline V lookup: CDR1 SGHTA, CDR2 FQGNSA. V lost 1 base and J 1 base, leaving 9 bases between the germline ends. DNA of the CDR3: TGTGCCAGCAGCTTAGGGTGGGGGGGCACAGATACGCAGTATTTT. This encodes CASSLGWGGTDTQYF.

The CDR3 sequence is CASSFRALGTEAFF. The CDR3 region has the DNA TGTGCCAGCAGCTTTCGGGCCCTGGGGACTGAAGCTTTCTTT. The V gene is TRBV7-9, the J gene TRBJ1-1; no clear D. V was trimmed by 3 bases and J by 5 bases, leaving 13 bases between them. CDR3 length: 14 amino acids. CDR1 is SEHNR, CDR2 FQNEAQ, per germline (reference sequence).

V usage is TRBV6-6 and J usage is TRBJ1-5, with D unclear. The germline V and J ends were trimmed by 2 bases and 6 bases, with 11 bases remaining between them. The CDR3 runs to 14 residues. Germline CDR1 MNHNY, CDR2 SVGAGI (reference sequence). CDR3 DNA sequence: TGTGCCAGCAGTTACCTTGAGGGTGGTCAGCCCCAGCATTTT. Protein sequence: CASSYLEGGQPQHF.

This clone turned up a few times. This chain connects TRBV12-5 to TRBJ2-1; possibly TRBD2 for D (5 bases). The CDR3 contains 13 residues. Germline V CDR1 and CDR2: LGHNT, FRNRAP. V lost 1 base, J lost 10 bases, and 11 bases lay in between. The CDR3 region is CASGLALTGEQFF. The CDR3 nucleotides are TGTGCTAGTGGTTTGGCCCTTACGGGGGAGCAGTTCTTC.

The chain combines TRBV9 with TRBJ2-7; 8 nucleotides agree with TRBD1. CDR1 is SGDLS, CDR2 YYNGEE, per germline. The V segment lost 4 bases and the J segment 2 bases; nucleotides outside the gene matches: 8. The CDR3 is 15 residues long. The CDR3 spells CASSPRQGTPYEQYF. The CDR3 coding sequence is TGTGCCAGCAGCCCCCGACAGGGGACCCCCTACGAGCAGTACTTC.

The gene calls are TRBV9 and TRBJ1-2; a possible D gene is TRBD1 (5 bases). CDR3 size: 14 residues. Germline-derived CDR1 and CDR2 are SGDLS and YYNGEE. Trimming removed 0 bases from V and 4 bases from J, with 10 bases in between. The CDR3 DNA reads TGTGCCAGCAGCGTAGATCAGGGCCCCTATGGCTACACCTTC. Amino acids: CASSVDQGPYGYTF. The full variable domain, with the rest looked up from reference TRBV9 and TRBJ1-2, is DSGVTQTPKHLITATGQRVTLRCSPRSGDLSVYWYQQSLDQGLQFLIQYYNGEERAKGNILERFSAQQFPDLHSELNLSSLELGDSALYFCASSVDQGPYGYTFGSGTRLTVV.

The genes are TRBV7-9 and TRBJ1-2; D is perhaps TRBD1 (5 bases). CDR3 length: 17 residues. Trimming removed 3 bases at V and 4 bases at J, with 21 bases between. The germline gives CDR1 SEHNR, CDR2 FQNEAQ (reference sequence). CDR3: CASSLAGTEEGVYGYTF. The CDR3 nucleotides read TGTGCCAGCAGCTTGGCGGGGACGGAGGAGGGAGTCTATGGCTACACCTTC.

The chain employs TRBV28 and TRBJ1-4; D gene ambiguous. CDR3 length equals 15 residues. Germline assignment: CDR1 MDHEN and CDR2 SYDVKM. Trimming cost V 5 bases and J 3 bases, with 13 bases left between them. The CDR3: CASSLPWAANEKLFF. CDR3 DNA sequence: TGTGCCAGCAGTCTCCCGTGGGCAGCTAATGAAAAACTGTTTTTT.

V usage is TRBV27 and J usage is TRBJ2-3; 11 bases agree with TRBD1. V was clipped by 4 bases and J by 5 bases; unmatched bases: 5. The CDR3 covers 15 residues. Germline CDR1 MNHEY, CDR2 SMNVEV (reference sequence). CDR3 in amino acids: CASSYRGTGGDTQYF. The CDR3 DNA reads TGTGCCAGCAGTTATCGAGGGACAGGGGGAGATACGCAGTATTTT.

V and J are TRBV6-4 and TRBJ1-2, with TRBD1 identical over 9 bases. The CDR3 has 16 amino acids. Germline V lookup: CDR1 MRHNA, CDR2 SNTAGT. The junction had 8 bases not matched to a gene; V was cut back by 5 bases and J by 1 base. The CDR3 DNA reads as TGTGCCAGCAGTCCCGGGACAGGGTCTTTTAACTATGGCTACACCTTC. Amino acids: CASSPGTGSFNYGYTF.

V is TRBV10-3 and J is TRBJ1-2; TRBD1 agrees at 7 bases. This CDR3 region has 14 residues. Looked up from germline, CDR1 is ENHRY and CDR2 is SYGVKD. J lost 8 bases, V lost 0 bases, and 6 bases had no gene match. This CDR3 reads CAISESQGGGGYTF. The CDR3 DNA reads as TGTGCCATCAGTGAGTCGCAGGGAGGGGGCGGCTACACCTTC.

The chain is built from TRBV29-1 and TRBJ1-2, with TRBD1 matching 7 bases. Germline values: CDR1 SQVTM, CDR2 ANQGSEA. This CDR3 comprises 14 residues. V shed 4 bases, J shed 6 bases, and the junction held 11 bases outside the gene matches. The CDR3 sequence is CSVGANTGAHGYTF. For the CDR3, the DNA is TGCAGCGTTGGAGCGAATACAGGGGCCCATGGCTACACCTTC.

The chain joins TRBV2 to TRBJ1-4; TRBD1 matches at 9 bases. With 6 bases clipped from V and 8 bases from J, the junction kept 7 bases outside the gene matches. Per germline, CDR1 SNHLY and CDR2 FYNNEI. The CDR3 loop spans 14 amino acids. CDR3 residues: CASRQGAPGEKLFF. In DNA form, the CDR3 reads TGTGCCAGCAGACAGGGGGCTCCGGGGGAAAAACTGTTTTTT.

This chain links TRBV7-8 with TRBJ2-7; D not certain. V was clipped by 1 base and J by 3 bases, with 4 bases between them. This CDR3 contains 12 residues. The germline CDR1 and CDR2 sequences are SGHVS and FQNEAQ. CDR3 coding DNA: TGTGCCAGCAGCTTAGGAAGCTACGAGCAGTACTTC. Amino acids: CASSLGSYEQYF.

The chain couples TRBV19 to TRBJ1-2, with 7 bases fitting TRBD1. The J segment lost 6 bases and the V segment lost 1 base, leaving 11 bases of the junction unmatched. CDR3 size: 16 residues. Looked up from germline, CDR1 is LNHDA and CDR2 is SQIVND (reference sequence). The CDR3 bases are TGTGCCAGTAGTATAGTCCCCCAGGGGGGCTTTGATGGCTACACCTTC. Protein product: CASSIVPQGGFDGYTF.